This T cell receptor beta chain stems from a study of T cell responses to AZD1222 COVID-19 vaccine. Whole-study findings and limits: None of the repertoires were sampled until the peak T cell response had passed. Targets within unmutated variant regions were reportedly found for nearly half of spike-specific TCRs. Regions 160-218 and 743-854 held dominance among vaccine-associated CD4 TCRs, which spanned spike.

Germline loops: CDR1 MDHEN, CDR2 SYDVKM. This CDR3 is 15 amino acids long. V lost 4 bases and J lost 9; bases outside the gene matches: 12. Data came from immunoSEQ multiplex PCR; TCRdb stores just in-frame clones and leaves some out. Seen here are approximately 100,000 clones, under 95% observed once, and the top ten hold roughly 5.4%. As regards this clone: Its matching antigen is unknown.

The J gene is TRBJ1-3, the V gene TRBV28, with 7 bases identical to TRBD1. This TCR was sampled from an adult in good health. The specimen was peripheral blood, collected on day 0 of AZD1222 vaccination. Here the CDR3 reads CASSYAVRGRSTIYF. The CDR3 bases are TGTGCCAGCAGTTATGCGGTCAGGGGGAGGTCCACCATATATTTT.